The T cell receptor (beta chain) described here comes from a study of T cells in Graves' hyperthyroidism and ophthalmopathy. Germline lookup yields CDR1 MDHEN and CDR2 SYDVKM. The CDR3 is made up of 18 amino acids. V was pared by 5 bases and J by 6 bases, with 20 bases of the junction left unmatched. Regions amplified from RNA transcripts were the TCR beta CDR3 regions. When the TCR CDR3 underwent first-round RT-PCR, the HTBI primer set was used. MiXCR, run by TCRdb on the multiplex PCR reads, gives a single entry per CDR3 protein. The profile covers some 460,000 distinct CDR3 sequences, with less than 20% appearing a single time and around 7.3% taken by the ten largest. This clonotype showed up many times.

The sequenced sample was blood. The TCR sequence derives from a woman aged 18-30 years with Graves' hyperthyroidism. This sequence joins TRBV28 and TRBJ2-3; 7 positions agree with TRBD2. The CDR3 here is CASSLARRRGSRKDTQYF. The CDR3 bases are TGTGCCAGCAGTCTTGCCAGGAGGCGGGGGTCCCGGAAGGATACGCAGTATTTT.